What follows are 7 T cell receptor beta chains derived from one specimen sequenced in a study of graft-versus-host responses after intestinal transplantation. Tissue from the graft was processed to free its intraepithelial and lamina propria lymphocytes. This table comes from immunoSEQ multiplex PCR, and its TCRdb copy is limited to in-frame clones, with some not included. The sample includes around 7,400 clones, over 55% of them seen just once. The input for sequencing was ileum tissue, taken roughly eight months after intestinal transplantation. The receptors were sampled from a human patient who received an intestinal transplant, so some T cells may come from the graft donor.

The chain carries TRBV6-6 and TRBJ1-4; D perhaps matches TRBD1 (6 bases). V was trimmed by 0 bases and J by 7 bases, leaving 9 bases between them. From germline, CDR1 is MNHNY and CDR2 SVGAGI (reference sequence). The CDR3 totals 14 residues. CDR3 loop: CASSYSRDTEKLFF. In DNA form, the CDR3 reads TGTGCCAGCAGTTACTCCCGGGACACTGAAAAACTGTTTTTT.

V gene TRBV7-2 combines with J gene TRBJ2-5; 9 bases map to TRBD2. The length of the CDR3 is 14 residues. V trimming: 6 bases; J trimming: 2 bases; junction bases outside the gene matches: 4. CDR1 SGHTA and CDR2 FQGNSA come from the germline V gene. The CDR3 nucleotides are TGTGCCAGCAGTAGCGGGGGCCCTCAAGAGACCCAGTACTTC. Translation gives CASSSGGPQETQYF.

The V gene is TRBV7-8, the J gene TRBJ1-4, with 8 bases identical to TRBD1. V shed 3 bases, J shed 7 bases, and the junction held 7 bases outside the gene matches. The CDR3 runs to 15 residues. Germline V gives CDR1 SGHVS, CDR2 FQNEAQ. CDR3 bases: TGTGCCAGCAGCTTGGCGGCAGGGGGCGCTGAAAAACTGTTTTTT. As protein: CASSLAAGGAEKLFF.

CDR3 bases: TGTGCCAGCAGTGAGATCAGGGGACACACTGAAGCTTTCTTT. This gives the protein CASSEIRGHTEAFF. V and J are TRBV25-1 and TRBJ1-1; tentatively, D is TRBD1 (6 bases). CDR3 length: 14 amino acids. Deletions cut 3 bases from V and 3 bases from J, with 11 bases between. Germline V CDR1 and CDR2: MGHDK, SYGVNS. The variable domain in full, with the rest retrieved from reference TRBV25-1 and TRBJ1-1, is EADIYQTPRYLVIGTGKKITLECSQTMGHDKMYWYQQDPGMELHLIHYSYGVNSTEKGDLSSESTVSRIRTEHFPLTLESARPSHTSQYLCASSEIRGHTEAFFGQGTRLTVV.

In its sample, this clone was seen a few times. The CDR3 region is CASSQRTTSGGADTQYF. The CDR3 nucleotides read TGCGCCAGCAGCCAACGAACGACTAGCGGGGGGGCAGATACGCAGTATTTT. The V and J genes are TRBV4-3 and TRBJ2-3, with 14 bases matching TRBD2. V was pared by 2 bases and J by 4 bases, with 5 bases of the junction left unmatched. The germline gives CDR1 LGHNA, CDR2 YSLEER. The CDR3 is 17 amino acids.

The V call is TRBV6-5, the J call TRBJ2-7, with D possibly matching TRBD1 (6 bases). V was cut by 4 bases and J by 3 bases, with 13 bases left in between. Germline V gene lookup returns CDR1 MNHEY and CDR2 SVGAGI. CDR3 size: 14 residues. In nucleotides, the CDR3 is TGTGCCAGCAGTTGGGAACAGGGAGTCTACGAGCAGTACGTC. It encodes CASSWEQGVYEQYV.

The chain joins TRBV6-5 to TRBJ2-1; 8 nucleotides align to TRBD1. The ends lost 2 bases at V and 7 bases at J; junction bases unmatched: 10. CDR1 and CDR2 from the germline V gene are MNHEY and SVGAGI. The CDR3 totals 16 residues. CDR3 loop: CASSYPDREGTNEQFF. For the CDR3, the DNA is TGTGCCAGCAGTTACCCGGACAGGGAAGGCACGAATGAGCAGTTCTTC.